This T cell receptor (beta chain) emerged from a study of technical replicates of blood from several donors. Profiling relied on immunoSEQ multiplex PCR, and the TCRdb table lists in-frame clones only, not all of them. Of approximately 94,000 clones in the sample, about 95% were seen once. CDR3 length: 16 residues. Trimming pared 1 base from V and 3 bases from J, leaving 16 bases between. CDR1 and CDR2 from the germline V gene are SNHLY and FYNNEI. Sequenced material: T cells isolated from PBMCs. The chain combines TRBV2 with TRBJ2-7, with a tentative D call TRBD1 (6 bases). This sequence was found in a human donor in good health. The CDR3 here is CASSEGGQPGYYEQYF. The CDR3 DNA reads as TGTGCCAGCAGTGAAGGGGGACAACCGGGGTACTACGAGCAGTACTTC.